This T cell receptor beta chain was found in a study of T cells and Merkel cell carcinoma outcomes. Overall study results and limits: In Merkel cell carcinoma, repertoire and T-cell density reportedly predicted outcomes.

The CDR3 sequence is 16 residues long. Germline V gene lookup returns CDR1 KGHSH and CDR2 LQKENI. J gave up 4 bases and V 3 bases, and 11 bases lay outside the gene matches. Sequenced by immunoSEQ multiplex PCR; TCRdb stores in-frame clones only, minus some. Of about 10,000 clones in the sample, 84% are singletons; the top ten hold 2% to 2.5%. With respect to this clone: No antigen is known for it.

This sequence was found in a human donor with Merkel cell carcinoma. The chain employs TRBV18 and TRBJ2-5, with 7 bases matching TRBD1. Sequenced sample: tumor tissue from Merkel cell carcinoma. The CDR3 loop is CASSPPPPNRGETQYF. Here the CDR3 DNA reads TGTGCCAGCTCACCCCCTCCTCCTAACAGGGGAGAGACCCAGTACTTC.